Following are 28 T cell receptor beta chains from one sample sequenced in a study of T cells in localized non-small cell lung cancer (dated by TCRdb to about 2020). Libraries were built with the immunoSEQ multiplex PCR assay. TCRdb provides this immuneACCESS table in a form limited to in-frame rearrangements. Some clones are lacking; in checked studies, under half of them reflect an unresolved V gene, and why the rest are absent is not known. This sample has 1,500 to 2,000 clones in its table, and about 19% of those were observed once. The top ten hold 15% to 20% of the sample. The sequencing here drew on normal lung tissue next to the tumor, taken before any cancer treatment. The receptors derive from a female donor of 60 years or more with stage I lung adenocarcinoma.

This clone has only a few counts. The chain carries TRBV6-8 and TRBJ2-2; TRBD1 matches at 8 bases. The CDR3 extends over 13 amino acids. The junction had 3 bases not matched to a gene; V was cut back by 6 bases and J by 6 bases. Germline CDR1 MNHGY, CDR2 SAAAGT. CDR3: CASRQGEAGELFF. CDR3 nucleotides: TGTGCCAGCAGACAGGGGGAGGCCGGGGAGCTGTTTTTT.

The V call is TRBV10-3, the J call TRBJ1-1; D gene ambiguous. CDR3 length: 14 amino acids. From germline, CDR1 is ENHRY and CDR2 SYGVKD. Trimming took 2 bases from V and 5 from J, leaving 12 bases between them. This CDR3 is CAISEELHFTEAFF. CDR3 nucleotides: TGTGCCATCAGTGAGGAGTTACACTTTACTGAAGCTTTCTTT.

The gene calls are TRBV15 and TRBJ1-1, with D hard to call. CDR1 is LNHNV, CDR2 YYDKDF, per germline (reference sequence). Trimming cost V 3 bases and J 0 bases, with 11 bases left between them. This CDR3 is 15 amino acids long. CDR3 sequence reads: CATSSAKQLNTEAFF. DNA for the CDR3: TGTGCCACCAGCAGCGCGAAGCAGCTGAACACTGAAGCTTTCTTT.

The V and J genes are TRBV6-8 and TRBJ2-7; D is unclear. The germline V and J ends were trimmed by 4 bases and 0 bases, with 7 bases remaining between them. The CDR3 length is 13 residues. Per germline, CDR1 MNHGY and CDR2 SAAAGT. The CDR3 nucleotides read TGTGCCAGCAGTTGGGGTTTCTCCTACGAGCAGTACTTC. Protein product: CASSWGFSYEQYF.

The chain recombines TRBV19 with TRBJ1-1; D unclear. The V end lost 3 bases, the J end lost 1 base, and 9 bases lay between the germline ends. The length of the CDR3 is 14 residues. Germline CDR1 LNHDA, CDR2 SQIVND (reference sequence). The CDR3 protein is CASSIKAANTEAFF. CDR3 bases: TGTGCCAGTAGTATCAAAGCAGCGAACACTGAAGCTTTCTTT.

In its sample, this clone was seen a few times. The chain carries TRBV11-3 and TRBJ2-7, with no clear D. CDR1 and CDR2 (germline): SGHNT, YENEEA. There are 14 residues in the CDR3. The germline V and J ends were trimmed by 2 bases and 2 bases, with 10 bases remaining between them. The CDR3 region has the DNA TGTGCCAGCAGCTTAACGGGCGCTACCTACGAGCAGTACTTC. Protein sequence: CASSLTGATYEQYF.

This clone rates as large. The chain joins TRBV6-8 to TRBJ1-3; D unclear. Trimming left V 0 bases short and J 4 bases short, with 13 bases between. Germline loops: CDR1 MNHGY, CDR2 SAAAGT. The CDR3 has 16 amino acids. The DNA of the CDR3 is TGTGCCAGCAGTTACTCTGGGGTGGTGGGGGGAAACACCATATATTTT. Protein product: CASSYSGVVGGNTIYF.

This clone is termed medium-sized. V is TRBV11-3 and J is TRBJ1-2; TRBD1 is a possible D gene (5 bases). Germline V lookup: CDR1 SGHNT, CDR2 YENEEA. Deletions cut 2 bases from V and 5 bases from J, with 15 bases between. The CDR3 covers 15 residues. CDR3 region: CASSLSLTVPYGYTF. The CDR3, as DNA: TGTGCCAGCAGCTTATCCCTGACAGTTCCTTATGGCTACACCTTC.

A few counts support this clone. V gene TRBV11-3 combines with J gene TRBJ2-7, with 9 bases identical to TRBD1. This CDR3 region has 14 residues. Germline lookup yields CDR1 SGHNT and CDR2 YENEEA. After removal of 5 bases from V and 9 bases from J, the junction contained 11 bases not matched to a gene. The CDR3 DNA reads TGTGCCAGCAGCCCTCAAGGGACAGGGCCCTGGCAGTACTTC. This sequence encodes CASSPQGTGPWQYF.

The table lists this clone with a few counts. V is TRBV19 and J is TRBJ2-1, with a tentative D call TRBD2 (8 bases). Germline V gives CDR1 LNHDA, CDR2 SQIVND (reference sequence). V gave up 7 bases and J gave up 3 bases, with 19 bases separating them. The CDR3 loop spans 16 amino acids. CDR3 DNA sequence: TGTGCCAGTACCCCGGGGGGGACAGTTTACTACAATGAGCAGTTCTTC. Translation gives CASTPGGTVYYNEQFF.

CDR3 DNA: TGTGCCAGCAGTTACCTCGACAGGGAAGAGAGTGGCTACACCTTC. Translated: CASSYLDREESGYTF. This chain uses TRBV6-8 with TRBJ1-2; 7 bases map to TRBD1. The trim removed 2 bases at V and 7 bases at J, leaving 10 bases unmatched. The germline CDR1 and CDR2 sequences are MNHGY and SAAAGT. This CDR3 contains 15 residues.

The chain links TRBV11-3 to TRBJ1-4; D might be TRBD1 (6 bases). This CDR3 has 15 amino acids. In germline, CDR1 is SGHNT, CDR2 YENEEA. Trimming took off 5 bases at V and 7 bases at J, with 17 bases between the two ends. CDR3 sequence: CASSTQPGGFEKLFF. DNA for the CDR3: TGTGCCAGCAGCACCCAGCCGGGGGGCTTTGAAAAACTGTTTTTT.

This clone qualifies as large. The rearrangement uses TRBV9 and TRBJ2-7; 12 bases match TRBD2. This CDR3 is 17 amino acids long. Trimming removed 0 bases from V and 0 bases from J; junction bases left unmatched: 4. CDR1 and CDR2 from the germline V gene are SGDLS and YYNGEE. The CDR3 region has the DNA TGTGCCAGCAGCGTAGGGTCTAGCGGGGGGGACTCCTACGAGCAGTACTTC. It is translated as CASSVGSSGGDSYEQYF.

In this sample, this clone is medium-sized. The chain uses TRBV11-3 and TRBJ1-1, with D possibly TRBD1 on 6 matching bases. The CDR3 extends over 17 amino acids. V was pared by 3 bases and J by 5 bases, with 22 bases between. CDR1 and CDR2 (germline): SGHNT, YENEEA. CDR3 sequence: CASSFLGHPSAGTEAFF. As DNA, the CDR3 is TGTGCCAGCAGCTTCCTGGGACACCCCTCTGCAGGTACTGAAGCTTTCTTT.

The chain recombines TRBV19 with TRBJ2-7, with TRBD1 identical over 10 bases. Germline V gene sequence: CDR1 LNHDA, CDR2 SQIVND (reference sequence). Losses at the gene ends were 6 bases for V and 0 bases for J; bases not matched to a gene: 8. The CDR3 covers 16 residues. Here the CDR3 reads CASSTGQGVSSYEQYF. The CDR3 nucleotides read TGTGCCAGTAGCACCGGACAGGGGGTAAGCTCCTACGAGCAGTACTTC.

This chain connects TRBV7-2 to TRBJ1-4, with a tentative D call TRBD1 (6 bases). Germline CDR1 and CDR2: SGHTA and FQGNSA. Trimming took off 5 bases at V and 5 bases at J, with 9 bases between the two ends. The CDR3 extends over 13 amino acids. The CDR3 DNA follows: TGTGCCAGCAGCCCACAGGGAAATGAAAAACTGTTTTTT. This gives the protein CASSPQGNEKLFF. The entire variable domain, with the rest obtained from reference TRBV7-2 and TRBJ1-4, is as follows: GAGVSQSPSNKVTEKGKDVELRCDPISGHTALYWYRQSLGQGLEFLIYFQGNSAPDKSGLPSDRFSAERTGGSVSTLTIQRTQQEDSAVYLCASSPQGNEKLFFGSGTQLSVL.

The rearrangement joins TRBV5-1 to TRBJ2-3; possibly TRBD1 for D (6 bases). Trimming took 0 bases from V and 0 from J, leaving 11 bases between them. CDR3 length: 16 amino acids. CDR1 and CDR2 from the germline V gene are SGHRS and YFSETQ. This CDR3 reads CASSLAQGLSTDTQYF. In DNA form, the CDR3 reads TGCGCCAGCAGCTTGGCACAGGGATTGAGCACAGATACGCAGTATTTT.

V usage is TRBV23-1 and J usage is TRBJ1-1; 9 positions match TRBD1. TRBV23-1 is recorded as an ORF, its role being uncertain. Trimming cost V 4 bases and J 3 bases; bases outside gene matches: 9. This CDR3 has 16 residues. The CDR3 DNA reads TGCGCCAGCAGTCTCGGGCGGGACAGGGAGGACACTGAAGCTTTCTTT. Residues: CASSLGRDREDTEAFF.

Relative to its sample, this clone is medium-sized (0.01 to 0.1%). CDR3: CASSPKGEGRTEAFF. CDR3 DNA sequence: TGTGCCAGCAGTCCCAAAGGGGAGGGGCGGACTGAAGCTTTCTTT. The gene calls are TRBV6-8 and TRBJ1-1, with D possibly TRBD1 on 5 matching bases. Germline CDR1 reads MNHGY; CDR2 reads SAAAGT. The V end lost 5 bases, the J end lost 5 bases, and 18 bases lay between the germline ends. This CDR3 comprises 15 residues.

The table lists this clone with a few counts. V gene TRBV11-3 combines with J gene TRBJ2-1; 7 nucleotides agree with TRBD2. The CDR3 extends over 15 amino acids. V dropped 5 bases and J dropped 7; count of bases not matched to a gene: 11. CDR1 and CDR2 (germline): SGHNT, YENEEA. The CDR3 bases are TGTGCCAGCAGCCCGGGGGGAGCCCTATCTAATGAGCAGTTCTTC. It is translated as CASSPGGALSNEQFF.

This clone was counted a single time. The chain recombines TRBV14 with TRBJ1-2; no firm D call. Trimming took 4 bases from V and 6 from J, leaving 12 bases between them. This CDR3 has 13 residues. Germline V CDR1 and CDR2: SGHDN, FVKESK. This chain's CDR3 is CASSPRMGDGYTF. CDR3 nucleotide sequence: TGTGCCAGCAGCCCCCGAATGGGTGATGGCTACACCTTC.

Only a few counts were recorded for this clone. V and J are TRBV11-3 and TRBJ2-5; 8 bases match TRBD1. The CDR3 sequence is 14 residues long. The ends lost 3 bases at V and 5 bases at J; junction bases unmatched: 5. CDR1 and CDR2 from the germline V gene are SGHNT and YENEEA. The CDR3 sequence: CASSLQGAGETQYF. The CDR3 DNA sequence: TGTGCCAGCAGCTTGCAGGGGGCTGGTGAGACCCAGTACTTC.

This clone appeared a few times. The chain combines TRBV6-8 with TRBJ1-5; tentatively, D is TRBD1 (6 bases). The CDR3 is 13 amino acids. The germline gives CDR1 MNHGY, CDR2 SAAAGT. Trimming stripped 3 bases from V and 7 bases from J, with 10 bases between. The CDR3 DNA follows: TGTGCCAGCAGTTATAGGGGGTTGCAGCCCCAGCATTTT. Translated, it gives CASSYRGLQPQHF.

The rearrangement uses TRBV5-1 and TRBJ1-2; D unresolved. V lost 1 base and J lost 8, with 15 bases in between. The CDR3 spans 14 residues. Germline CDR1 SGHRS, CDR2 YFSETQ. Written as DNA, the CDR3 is TGCGCCAGCAGCTTGCAGGAGGCAGGTGAAGGCTACACCTTC. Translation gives CASSLQEAGEGYTF.

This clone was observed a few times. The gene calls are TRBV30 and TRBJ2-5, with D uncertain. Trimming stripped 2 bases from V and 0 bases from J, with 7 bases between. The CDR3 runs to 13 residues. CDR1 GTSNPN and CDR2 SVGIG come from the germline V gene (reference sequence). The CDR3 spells CAWSYSYQETQYF. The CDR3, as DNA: TGTGCCTGGAGTTACTCCTACCAAGAGACCCAGTACTTC.

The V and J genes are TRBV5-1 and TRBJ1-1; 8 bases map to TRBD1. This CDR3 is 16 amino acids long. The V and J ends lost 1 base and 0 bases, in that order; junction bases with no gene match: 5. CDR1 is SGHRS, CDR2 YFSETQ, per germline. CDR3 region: CASSLRAGGMNTEAFF. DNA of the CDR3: TGCGCCAGCAGCTTGAGGGCAGGGGGCATGAACACTGAAGCTTTCTTT.

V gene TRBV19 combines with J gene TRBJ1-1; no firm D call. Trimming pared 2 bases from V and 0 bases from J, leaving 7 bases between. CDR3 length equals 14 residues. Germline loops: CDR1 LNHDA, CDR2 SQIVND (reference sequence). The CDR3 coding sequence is TGTGCCAGTAGTATACCTGGGCTGAACACTGAAGCTTTCTTT. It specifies CASSIPGLNTEAFF.

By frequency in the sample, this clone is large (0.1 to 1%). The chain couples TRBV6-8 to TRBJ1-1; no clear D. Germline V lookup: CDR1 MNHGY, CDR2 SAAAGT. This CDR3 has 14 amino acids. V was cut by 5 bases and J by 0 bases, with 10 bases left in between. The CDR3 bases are TGTGCCAGCAGTCCAAGGACCGTGAACACTGAAGCTTTCTTT. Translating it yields CASSPRTVNTEAFF.